The 14 T cell receptor beta chains presented below share a single source sample, sequenced in a study of cytomegalovirus exposure and HLA in healthy donors. With 60 Vbeta and 13 Jbeta primers, the PCR was carried out. Clones were sequenced by immunoSEQ multiplex PCR, and TCRdb holds only the in-frame ones, with some missing. The sample lists approximately 140,000 clones; roughly 79% were seen once. Sequencing was carried out using PBMCs. These receptors all come from a man younger than 35 in good health and CMV-seronegative.

The chain couples TRBV10-1 to TRBJ1-1; D is uncertain. CDR3 length: 14 residues. Trimming took 2 bases from V and 6 from J, leaving 13 bases between them. CDR1 and CDR2 from the germline V gene are WNHNN and SYGVQD (reference sequence). CDR3 protein: CASSENVLRAEAFF. DNA of the CDR3: TGCGCCAGCAGTGAGAACGTCCTGCGCGCTGAAGCTTTCTTT.

The chain employs TRBV19 and TRBJ1-1; D gene unclear. Trimming removed 5 bases from V and 4 bases from J, with 11 bases in between. The CDR3 totals 13 residues. Germline V gene lookup returns CDR1 LNHDA and CDR2 SQIVND (reference sequence). The CDR3 coding sequence is TGTGCCAGTAGTCTGGCTTCGGGCACTGAAGCTTTCTTT. Amino acid sequence: CASSLASGTEAFF. Based on the CDR3 plus reference TRBV19 and TRBJ1-1, the full variable domain is DGGITQSPKYLFRKEGQNVTLSCEQNLNHDAMYWYRQDPGQGLRLIYYSQIVNDFQKGDIAEGYSVSREKKESFPLTVTSAQKNPTAFYLCASSLASGTEAFFGQGTRLTVV.

The chain joins TRBV7-9 to TRBJ2-3; no definite D call. CDR1 is SEHNR and CDR2 is FQNEAQ in the germline V gene (reference sequence). The CDR3 spans 13 residues. The V end was cut by 5 bases, the J end by 4 bases, with 10 bases between. The CDR3 region is CASSPRLPDTQYF. The CDR3 DNA reads TGTGCCAGCAGCCCCAGACTGCCAGATACGCAGTATTTT.

V and J are TRBV6-5 and TRBJ2-7; D call uncertain. The ends were cut back, 0 bases at V and 0 bases at J, with 9 bases in the middle. This CDR3 region has 15 residues. Germline CDR1 and CDR2: MNHEY and SVGAGI. CDR3 nucleotides: TGTGCCAGCAGTTACTCTGCAGGCCACTCCTACGAGCAGTACTTC. Translated, it gives CASSYSAGHSYEQYF.

This clone showed up just a few times. The chain combines TRBV19 with TRBJ2-1; no reliable D call. This CDR3 spans 15 amino acids. Trimming cost V 6 bases and J 4 bases, with 16 bases left between them. The V gene's germline CDR1 is LNHDA and CDR2 SQIVND (reference sequence). This CDR3 is CASSPLWALYNEQFF. The CDR3 nucleotides are TGTGCCAGTAGCCCCCTTTGGGCTTTATACAATGAGCAGTTCTTC.

The chain recombines TRBV7-2 with TRBJ2-5, with 11 bases matching TRBD2. Trimming cost V 5 bases and J 0 bases; bases outside gene matches: 11. Germline V CDR1 and CDR2: SGHTA, FQGNSA. The length of the CDR3 is 18 residues. The CDR3 DNA sequence: TGTGCCAGCAGCCTCTATCCGCTAGCGGGGGGTTACCAAGAGACCCAGTACTTC. Translation: CASSLYPLAGGYQETQYF. The variable domain in full, with the rest retrieved from reference TRBV7-2 and TRBJ2-5, is GAGVSQSPSNKVTEKGKDVELRCDPISGHTALYWYRQSLGQGLEFLIYFQGNSAPDKSGLPSDRFSAERTGGSVSTLTIQRTQQEDSAVYLCASSLYPLAGGYQETQYFGPGTRLLVL.

V gene TRBV5-6 combines with J gene TRBJ1-2; 7 bases are shared with TRBD1. Per the germline V gene, CDR1 is SGHDT and CDR2 is YYEEEE. J was trimmed by 4 bases and V by 3 bases; bases with no gene match: 6. CDR3 length: 14 residues. As DNA, the CDR3 is TGTGCCAGCAGCTACCGGGACAGCCTCTATGGCTACACCTTC. Translation gives CASSYRDSLYGYTF. Full variable domain (outside the CDR3, taken from reference TRBV5-6 and TRBJ1-2): DAGVTQSPTHLIKTRGQQVTLRCSPKSGHDTVSWYQQALGQGPQFIFQYYEEEERQRGNFPDRFSGHQFPNYSSELNVNALLLGDSALYLCASSYRDSLYGYTFGSGTRLTVV.

This clone was picked up one time. This rearrangement joins TRBV7-9 to TRBJ2-2, with D possibly TRBD2 on 5 matching bases. V lost 0 bases and J lost 3, with 8 bases in between. CDR3 length equals 15 residues. Germline CDR1 is SEHNR and CDR2 is FQNEAQ (reference sequence). The CDR3 DNA reads TGTGCCAGCAGCTTAGCGCGGGCTCACACCGGGGAGCTGTTTTTT. It is translated as CASSLARAHTGELFF.

The chain recombines TRBV27 with TRBJ1-2, with 8 bases that match TRBD1. Germline-derived CDR1 and CDR2 are MNHEY and SMNVEV (reference sequence). This CDR3 has 14 residues. With 7 bases clipped from V and 2 bases from J, the junction kept 6 bases outside the gene matches. The CDR3 bases are TGTGCCAGCACGAGCCGACAGGGGAACTATGGCTACACCTTC. This encodes CASTSRQGNYGYTF.

The chain uses TRBV28 and TRBJ2-7; 7 bases align to TRBD1. V dropped 6 bases and J dropped 0; count of bases not matched to a gene: 8. Germline lookup yields CDR1 MDHEN and CDR2 SYDVKM. This CDR3 spans 15 amino acids. DNA for the CDR3: TGTGCCAGCAGGAATACTGGGGACAGCTCCTACGAGCAGTACTTC. Protein sequence: CASRNTGDSSYEQYF.

The chain is built from TRBV6-1 and TRBJ2-3; 9 nucleotides align to TRBD2. Trimming took 5 bases from V and 0 from J; bases not matched to a gene: 3. The CDR3 extends over 15 amino acids. The germline gives CDR1 MNHNS, CDR2 SASEGT. The CDR3 loop reads CASSPTSGSTDTQYF. Here the CDR3 DNA reads TGTGCCAGCAGTCCCACTAGCGGGAGCACAGATACGCAGTATTTT.

This sequence joins TRBV6-6 and TRBJ1-3; maybe TRBD1 (6 bases). CDR1 is MNHNY and CDR2 is SVGAGI in the germline V gene (reference sequence). Trimming took off 2 bases at V and 0 bases at J, with 11 bases between the two ends. This CDR3 contains 16 residues. CDR3 DNA sequence: TGTGCCAGCAGTTACGTACAGGGCCTCTCTGGAAACACCATATATTTT. Translation gives CASSYVQGLSGNTIYF.

The chain uses TRBV25-1 and TRBJ2-7; unclear D gene. Germline assignment: CDR1 MGHDK and CDR2 SYGVNS. This CDR3 has 12 amino acids. The V end was cut by 5 bases, the J end by 2 bases, with 7 bases between. The CDR3 DNA follows: TGTGCCAGCAGTCTCACACCCTACGAGCAGTACTTC. Protein sequence: CASSLTPYEQYF.

The rearrangement uses TRBV19 and TRBJ2-5; maybe TRBD1 (6 bases). CDR3 length: 14 amino acids. Trimming took 4 bases from V and 5 from J, leaving 14 bases between them. The V gene's germline CDR1 is LNHDA and CDR2 SQIVND (reference sequence). CDR3 sequence: CASSTQTGSETQYF. DNA for the CDR3: TGTGCCAGTAGTACGCAAACAGGGAGCGAGACCCAGTACTTC. Based on the CDR3 plus reference TRBV19 and TRBJ2-5, the full variable domain is DGGITQSPKYLFRKEGQNVTLSCEQNLNHDAMYWYRQDPGQGLRLIYYSQIVNDFQKGDIAEGYSVSREKKESFPLTVTSAQKNPTAFYLCASSTQTGSETQYFGPGTRLLVL.